One sample yielded the 19 T cell receptor beta chains listed below, sequenced in a study of blood T cells in healthy people across ages. Then a second PCR, running roughly 7 to 12 cycles, was carried out with a sample-barcoded 5' primer and a J-beta primer mix. Using its own MiXCR run on the 5' RACE reads, TCRdb lists one record per CDR3 protein. The sample includes some 1.7 million distinct CDR3 sequences, 28% of them seen just once. The specimen was blood. These receptors were taken from a woman aged 30 to 39 in good health.

A single count supports this clonotype. V gene TRBV14 combines with J gene TRBJ1-3; D call uncertain. The CDR3 length is 15 residues. Germline CDR1 reads SGHDN; CDR2 reads FVKESK. The V end was cut by 1 base, the J end by 1 base, with 8 bases between. DNA for the CDR3: TGTGCCAGCAGCCAAGTAACCTTATCTGGAAACACCATATATTTT. Translation gives CASSQVTLSGNTIYF.

The sample holds one count of this clonotype. The CDR3 carries no conserved terminal phenylalanine or tryptophan, so it likely arises from a read error. The chain carries TRBV12-3 or TRBV12-4 and TRBJ2-1; D is unresolved. Trimming left V 8 bases short and J 8 bases short, with 16 bases between. The CDR3 is 13 residues long. CDR3 protein: CASLRVRADEQFS. DNA for the CDR3: TGTGCCAGCTTGAGAGTGAGAGCCGATGAGCAGTTCTCC.

This clonotype was seen a few times. The chain joins TRBV5-1 to TRBJ2-4, with D possibly being TRBD1 (6 bases). This CDR3 contains 15 residues. V lost 0 bases to trimming and J lost 3 bases, with 10 bases between them. Germline assignment: CDR1 SGHRS and CDR2 YFSETQ. The CDR3 loop is CASSLDDRYKNIQYF. The CDR3 nucleotides read TGCGCCAGCAGCTTGGACGACAGGTACAAAAACATTCAGTACTTC.

The J gene is TRBJ1-6, the V gene TRBV12-3 or TRBV12-4; tentatively, D is TRBD1 (6 bases). The V end was cut by 5 bases, the J end by 2 bases, with 10 bases between. The CDR3 sequence is 15 residues long. For the CDR3, the DNA is TGTGCCAGCAGTACAAGGGGGACCTATAATTCACCCCTCCACTTT. Protein: CASSTRGTYNSPLHF.

The J gene is TRBJ2-1, the V gene TRBV3-1, with 10 bases matching TRBD2. Germline V gene lookup returns CDR1 LGHDT and CDR2 YNNKEL (reference sequence). The CDR3 length is 14 residues. Trimming took 7 bases from V and 9 from J; bases not matched to a gene: 9. As DNA, the CDR3 is TGTGCCAGCACGGAGCGGGGGGGTATCGGTGAGCAGTTCTTC. The encoded protein is CASTERGGIGEQFF.

In its sample, this clonotype was seen a few times. V usage is TRBV7-2 and J usage is TRBJ2-5, with TRBD2 identical over 8 bases. Looked up from germline, CDR1 is SGHTA and CDR2 is FQGNSA. V lost 3 bases and J lost 5; bases outside the gene matches: 11. The CDR3 covers 16 residues. The CDR3 spells CASSFQAGANRETQYF. CDR3 bases: TGTGCCAGCAGCTTCCAAGCGGGAGCGAACCGGGAGACCCAGTACTTC.

The chain couples TRBV5-1 to TRBJ2-2, with D possibly called TRBD1 or TRBD2 (5 bases each). Trimming pared 6 bases from V and 7 bases from J, leaving 16 bases between. The V gene's germline CDR1 is SGHRS and CDR2 YFSETQ. This CDR3 comprises 14 residues. CDR3 residues: CASTAGATDGELFF. The CDR3 DNA reads as TGCGCCAGCACTGCCGGGGCGACGGACGGGGAGCTGTTTTTT.

To note about this clonotype: A much larger clone sits a single nucleotide away, making a read error possible. No conserved phenylalanine or tryptophan is present at the end of the CDR3, so a read error is the likely explanation. The chain recombines TRBV5-1 with TRBJ2-1; maybe TRBD2 (7 bases). The J call may be mistaken, given a closer DNA end match to TRBJ2-7. CDR3 length: 12 amino acids. Germline CDR1 is SGHRS and CDR2 is YFSETQ. Here the CDR3 reads CASREGEGEQYL. The CDR3 nucleotides read TGCGCCAGCAGAGAGGGGGAGGGCGAGCAGTACCTC.

The chain links TRBV20-1 to TRBJ2-5, with TRBD1 matching over 8 bases. Trimming took 3 bases from V and 5 from J; bases not matched to a gene: 17. The germline CDR1 and CDR2 sequences are DFQATT and SNEGSKA (reference sequence). This CDR3 contains 17 residues. The CDR3 here is CSASQGWTGFLDETQYF. CDR3 bases: TGCAGTGCTAGTCAAGGTTGGACAGGGTTCTTAGATGAGACCCAGTACTTC.

This clonotype was seen only a few times. The J gene is TRBJ2-5, the V gene TRBV20-1; TRBD2 matches at 8 bases. The CDR3 totals 16 residues. With V trimmed by 0 bases and J by 1 base, 7 bases remained unmatched. The germline V gene encodes CDR1 DFQATT and CDR2 SNEGSKA (reference sequence). DNA for the CDR3: TGCAGTGCTAGAGATACGACTAGCGCCATCCAAGAGACCCAGTACTTC. Translation: CSARDTTSAIQETQYF.

V usage is TRBV29-1 and J usage is TRBJ2-7; D remains unclear. The CDR3 has 14 amino acids. Germline CDR1 reads SQVTM; CDR2 reads ANQGSEA. Trimming took 3 bases from V and 2 from J, leaving 14 bases between them. CDR3 residues: CSVEALQPPYEQYF. The DNA for the CDR3 is TGCAGCGTTGAGGCTCTTCAACCCCCCTACGAGCAGTACTTC.

This clonotype was counted a few times. The rearrangement joins TRBV6-2 or TRBV6-3 to TRBJ2-1, with a possible D match to TRBD2 (6 bases). The J call may be faulty, since TRBJ2-7 better matches the DNA end. Germline CDR1 is MNHEY and CDR2 is SVGEGT. CDR3 size: 13 residues. CDR3 sequence: CASSSGRRYEQYF. The CDR3 coding sequence is TGTGCCAGCAGTTCCGGGAGACGGTATGAGCAGTACTTC.

The genes are TRBV6-5 and TRBJ1-5; maybe TRBD1 (6 bases). Trimming removed 0 bases at V and 7 bases at J, with 13 bases between. CDR3 size: 15 residues. From germline, CDR1 is MNHEY and CDR2 SVGAGI. The CDR3 sequence: CASSYSRVQGQPQHF. The CDR3 bases are TGTGCCAGCAGTTACTCGAGGGTGCAGGGGCAGCCCCAGCATTTT.

The chain carries TRBV20-1 and TRBJ2-7; 8 positions match TRBD2. The CDR3 has 13 residues. V lost 8 bases to trimming and J lost 3 bases; unmatched junction nucleotides: 9. Germline lookup yields CDR1 DFQATT and CDR2 SNEGSKA (reference sequence). CDR3 protein: CSPLRGGGYEQYF. The CDR3 coding sequence is TGCAGTCCCCTCCGGGGGGGCGGCTACGAGCAGTACTTC.

A few counts support this clonotype. The chain links TRBV6-5 to TRBJ2-3, with unresolved D. The CDR3 contains 14 residues. Germline V gene sequence: CDR1 MNHEY, CDR2 SVGAGI. Trimming stripped 2 bases from V and 0 bases from J, with 6 bases between. The DNA of the CDR3 is TGTGCCAGCAGTTACGAACTTAGCACAGATACGCAGTATTTT. Translated, it gives CASSYELSTDTQYF.

This clonotype was observed many times. The chain has TRBV5-6 and TRBJ2-1; TRBD2 agrees at 12 bases. Germline CDR1 reads SGHDT; CDR2 reads YYEEEE. The CDR3 extends over 14 amino acids. Trimming cost V 6 bases and J 7 bases; bases outside gene matches: 5. For the CDR3, the DNA is TGTGCCAGCAACCGACTAGCGGGAGAGAATGAGCAGTTCTTC. Protein sequence: CASNRLAGENEQFF.

This clonotype occurred a few times. The chain links TRBV5-1 to TRBJ2-7; no definite D call. This CDR3 comprises 14 residues. Trimming stripped 3 bases from V and 2 bases from J, with 12 bases between. Germline CDR1 SGHRS, CDR2 YFSETQ. This CDR3 reads CASSSLTQAYEQYF. The DNA of the CDR3 is TGCGCCAGCAGCTCTCTAACCCAAGCCTACGAGCAGTACTTC.

This clonotype was counted ten times or more. The chain employs TRBV6-6 and TRBJ2-3, with TRBD2 matching 11 bases. J was trimmed by 8 bases and V by 5 bases; bases with no gene match: 12. Germline loops: CDR1 MNHNY, CDR2 SVGAGI (reference sequence). CDR3 length: 16 residues. The CDR3 reads CASSPLAGGLIVTQYF. The CDR3 nucleotides read TGTGCCAGCAGTCCCTTAGCGGGGGGGTTGATTGTTACGCAGTATTTT.

This clonotype was found a few times. The chain combines TRBV20-1 with TRBJ2-4; either TRBD1 or TRBD2 may supply D (5 bases each). Per germline, CDR1 DFQATT and CDR2 SNEGSKA (reference sequence). The CDR3 has 12 residues. V shed 6 bases and J shed 6 bases, with 12 bases lying between them. The CDR3 sequence is CSAGDARNIQYF. CDR3 nucleotides: TGCAGTGCCGGGGACGCAAGAAACATTCAGTACTTC.